These 20 T cell receptor beta chains were all obtained from the same sample, sequenced in a study of long-term antiretroviral therapy in people with HIV. They ran version v3.0 of the immunoSEQ assay at survey level. Repertoires were generated with immunoSEQ multiplex PCR, while TCRdb's copy carries only in-frame clones and drops some. The data contain tens of thousands of clones, approximately 81% of them singletons. Sequencing used unsorted PBMCs, obtained 2.3 years after starting antiretroviral therapy. These receptor sequences come from a man aged 40-50 years with HIV.

In this sample, this clone turned up once. This chain connects TRBV5-1 to TRBJ1-1; no clear D. CDR1 is SGHRS and CDR2 is YFSETQ in the germline V gene. Trimming cost V 4 bases and J 0 bases, with 13 bases left between them. The CDR3 has 15 amino acids. The CDR3 sequence: CASSLAGNLNTEAFF. DNA of the CDR3: TGCGCCAGCAGCCTGGCGGGCAACTTGAACACTGAAGCTTTCTTT.

The V call is TRBV5-1, the J call TRBJ2-7; D tentatively reads TRBD1 or TRBD2 (5 bases each). This CDR3 is 13 amino acids long. CDR1 is SGHRS and CDR2 is YFSETQ in the germline V gene. The V end was cut by 4 bases, the J end by 2 bases, with 10 bases between. CDR3 region: CASSRDGTYEQYF. The CDR3 bases are TGCGCCAGCAGCCGGGACGGAACCTACGAGCAGTACTTC.

The J gene is TRBJ2-7, the V gene TRBV13, with 7 bases aligning to TRBD2. The CDR3 is 14 amino acids. Trimming cost V 0 bases and J 4 bases; bases outside gene matches: 3. Germline loops: CDR1 PRHDT, CDR2 FYEKMQ (reference sequence). In nucleotides, the CDR3 is TGTGCCAGCAGCTTAGGGGGACTACTTTACGAGCAGTACTTC. It codes for CASSLGGLLYEQYF.

This chain links TRBV29-1 with TRBJ2-5; perhaps TRBD1 as D (6 bases). The V gene lost 1 base and the J gene lost 4 bases, with 10 bases spanning the gap. The germline V gene encodes CDR1 SQVTM and CDR2 ANQGSEA. This CDR3 is 13 amino acids long. For the CDR3, the DNA is TGCAGCGTTGAAGTAGGGGGTGGAGAGACCCAGTACTTC. Translation: CSVEVGGGETQYF.

The V call is TRBV11-2, the J call TRBJ2-2, with D unresolved. Germline CDR1 SGHAT, CDR2 FQNNGV. CDR3 size: 12 residues. The ends were cut back, 7 bases at V and 1 base at J, with 4 bases in the middle. CDR3 region: CASNMNTGELFF. CDR3 DNA: TGTGCCAGCAACATGAACACCGGGGAGCTGTTTTTT. The entire variable domain, with the rest obtained from reference TRBV11-2 and TRBJ2-2, is as follows: EAGVAQSPRYKIIEKRQSVAFWCNPISGHATLYWYQQILGQGPKLLIQFQNNGVVDDSQLPKDRFSAERLKGVDSTLKIQPAKLEDSAVYLCASNMNTGELFFGEGSRLTVL.

CDR3 loop: CASSLVQGANTIYF. Written as DNA, the CDR3 is TGTGCCAGCAGTTTAGTCCAGGGGGCCAACACCATATATTTT. The chain has TRBV27 and TRBJ1-3; 8 positions agree with TRBD1. CDR1 and CDR2 (germline): MNHEY, SMNVEV (reference sequence). The CDR3 covers 14 residues. V was pared by 2 bases and J by 7 bases, with 4 bases of the junction left unmatched.

This sequence joins TRBV11-2 and TRBJ1-6, with 7 bases identical to TRBD1. V trimming: 0 bases; J trimming: 6 bases; junction bases outside the gene matches: 5. The CDR3 extends over 16 amino acids. Germline CDR1 is SGHAT and CDR2 is FQNNGV. CDR3 residues: CASSLDPGTANSPLHF. The CDR3 DNA follows: TGTGCCAGCAGCTTAGACCCCGGGACAGCTAATTCACCCCTCCACTTT. Drawing the rest from reference TRBV11-2 and TRBJ1-6, the complete variable domain is EAGVAQSPRYKIIEKRQSVAFWCNPISGHATLYWYQQILGQGPKLLIQFQNNGVVDDSQLPKDRFSAERLKGVDSTLKIQPAKLEDSAVYLCASSLDPGTANSPLHFGNGTRLTVT.

The V call is TRBV29-1, the J call TRBJ2-3; no firm D call. CDR1 is SQVTM and CDR2 is ANQGSEA in the germline V gene. The CDR3 is made up of 14 amino acids. The V and J ends lost 4 bases and 4 bases respectively, with 15 bases between them. The CDR3, as DNA: TGCAGCGTTGGGAGAGTTGAGGTCTCAGATACGCAGTATTTT. It specifies CSVGRVEVSDTQYF.

The V gene is TRBV19, the J gene TRBJ2-3, with 8 bases identical to TRBD1. With 0 bases clipped from V and 3 bases from J, the junction kept 8 bases outside the gene matches. The CDR3 totals 17 residues. Germline V gene data show CDR1 as LNHDA and CDR2 as SQIVND (reference sequence). CDR3 nucleotides: TGTGCCAGTAGTATAGATCTCGGACAGGGCGGTACAGATACGCAGTATTTT. Translation: CASSIDLGQGGTDTQYF. Based on the CDR3 plus reference TRBV19 and TRBJ2-3, the full variable domain is DGGITQSPKYLFRKEGQNVTLSCEQNLNHDAMYWYRQDPGQGLRLIYYSQIVNDFQKGDIAEGYSVSREKKESFPLTVTSAQKNPTAFYLCASSIDLGQGGTDTQYFGPGTRLTVL.

This clone was seen only once. The sample contains more than one DNA sequence encoding this CDR3. This rearrangement joins TRBV5-1 to TRBJ2-7; TRBD1 is a possible D gene (5 bases). The CDR3 consists of 13 residues. From germline, CDR1 is SGHRS and CDR2 YFSETQ. V shed 0 bases and J shed 1 base, with 5 bases lying between them. CDR3 DNA sequence: TGCGCCAGCAGCTTGGAGGGGTCCTACGAGCAGTACTTC. Protein: CASSLEGSYEQYF.

This clone was detected only a few times. This chain uses TRBV19 with TRBJ1-2; the match to TRBD1 covers 9 bases. The CDR3 totals 16 residues. V lost 7 bases to trimming and J lost 6 bases; unmatched junction nucleotides: 15. Germline V gives CDR1 LNHDA, CDR2 SQIVND (reference sequence). CDR3 residues: CASTTEVIRTGDGYTF. CDR3 in DNA: TGTGCCAGTACTACGGAGGTGATCCGGACAGGGGATGGCTACACCTTC. Variable domain in full (rest from reference TRBV19 and TRBJ1-2): DGGITQSPKYLFRKEGQNVTLSCEQNLNHDAMYWYRQDPGQGLRLIYYSQIVNDFQKGDIAEGYSVSREKKESFPLTVTSAQKNPTAFYLCASTTEVIRTGDGYTFGSGTRLTVV.

The chain recombines TRBV7-2 with TRBJ1-5; D is unresolved. The V gene lost 2 bases and the J gene lost 0 bases, with 8 bases spanning the gap. This CDR3 spans 15 amino acids. From germline, CDR1 is SGHTA and CDR2 FQGNSA. The CDR3 DNA reads as TGTGCCAGCAGCTTAAACGGGCATAGCAATCAGCCCCAGCATTTT. Its protein is CASSLNGHSNQPQHF. Variable domain in full (rest from reference TRBV7-2 and TRBJ1-5): GAGVSQSPSNKVTEKGKDVELRCDPISGHTALYWYRQSLGQGLEFLIYFQGNSAPDKSGLPSDRFSAERTGGSVSTLTIQRTQQEDSAVYLCASSLNGHSNQPQHFGDGTRLSIL.

The gene calls are TRBV5-6 and TRBJ2-3; 11 nucleotides align to TRBD2. Trimming cost V 0 bases and J 4 bases; bases outside gene matches: 1. The CDR3 loop spans 15 amino acids. CDR1 and CDR2 from the germline V gene are SGHDT and YYEEEE. This chain's CDR3 is CASSLALAGADTQYF. CDR3 DNA: TGTGCCAGCAGCTTGGCACTAGCGGGGGCAGATACGCAGTATTTT.

The chain carries TRBV6-6 and TRBJ2-2; tentative D call: TRBD1 (5 bases). Germline-derived CDR1 and CDR2 are MNHNY and SVGAGI (reference sequence). Trimming took off 4 bases at V and 2 bases at J, with 14 bases between the two ends. CDR3 size: 16 residues. The CDR3 DNA sequence: TGTGCCAGCAGTTCAAGACAGACGTCAAACACCGGGGAGCTGTTTTTT. This translates into CASSSRQTSNTGELFF.

This sequence joins TRBV10-2 and TRBJ2-7; 10 bases are a match to TRBD1. There are 15 residues in the CDR3. The germline V gene encodes CDR1 WSHSY and CDR2 SAAADI. Losses at the gene ends were 2 bases for V and 1 base for J; bases not matched to a gene: 2. Here the CDR3 reads CASSERQGASYEQYF. CDR3 sequence (DNA): TGCGCCAGCAGTGAGCGACAGGGGGCATCCTACGAGCAGTACTTC.

As to this clone: Distinct nucleotide sequences in the sample also encode this CDR3. The chain combines TRBV7-9 with TRBJ1-2; D remains unclear. This CDR3 comprises 12 residues. Trimming stripped 1 base from V and 3 bases from J, with 3 bases between. Germline V gene lookup returns CDR1 SEHNR and CDR2 FQNEAQ (reference sequence). In DNA form, the CDR3 reads TGTGCCAGCAGCTTAGGAGACTATGGCTACACCTTC. Amino acids: CASSLGDYGYTF. Variable domain in full (rest from reference TRBV7-9 and TRBJ1-2): DTGVSQNPRHKITKRGQNVTFRCDPISEHNRLYWYRQTLGQGPEFLTYFQNEAQLEKSRLLSDRFSAERPKGSFSTLEIQRTEQGDSAMYLCASSLGDYGYTFGSGTRLTVV.

This clone was observed a single time. The chain joins TRBV19 to TRBJ1-5, with 7 bases that match TRBD1. V shed 5 bases and J 1 base; nucleotides not matched to a gene: 5. Germline lookup yields CDR1 LNHDA and CDR2 SQIVND (reference sequence). The CDR3 totals 15 residues. The CDR3, as DNA: TGTGCCAGTAGTCTACAGGGGACAAGCAATCAGCCCCAGCATTTT. This gives the protein CASSLQGTSNQPQHF.

The J gene is TRBJ2-2, the V gene TRBV6-1; 15 nucleotides line up with TRBD2. This CDR3 comprises 18 residues. Germline V gene data show CDR1 as MNHNS and CDR2 as SASEGT. Unmatched junction bases numbered 5, after V lost 3 bases and J lost 3 bases. The DNA for the CDR3 is TGTGCCAGCAGTGAGGGACTAGCGGGGGGAAGCTACACCGGGGAGCTGTTTTTT. This codes for CASSEGLAGGSYTGELFF.

The gene calls are TRBV6-1 and TRBJ2-1, with TRBD1 as a possible D gene (6 bases). Germline V gene sequence: CDR1 MNHNS, CDR2 SASEGT. The CDR3 sequence is 16 residues long. V shed 2 bases and J shed 2 bases, with 13 bases lying between them. CDR3 in DNA: TGTGCCAGCAGTGAACAAGGGGGTAGGACCTACAATGAGCAGTTCTTC. Translation: CASSEQGGRTYNEQFF.

This clone has more than one count but fewer than ten. The rearrangement joins TRBV11-3 to TRBJ2-7; the D is unclear. V gave up 6 bases and J gave up 0 bases, with 12 bases separating them. The germline gives CDR1 SGHNT, CDR2 YENEEA. The CDR3 consists of 14 residues. CDR3 residues: CASSRQSISYEQYF. DNA for the CDR3: TGTGCCAGCAGTCGTCAGAGCATCTCCTACGAGCAGTACTTC.